The 5 T cell receptor beta chains below all came from one sample that was sequenced in a study of OX40 agonist ivuxolimab in advanced cancers. Generated by immunoSEQ multiplex PCR, the TCRdb table keeps only in-frame clones and is missing some. The profile shows 37,000 or so clones, around 82% of them singletons. The specimen was CD4+ or CD8+ T cells sorted from blood, collected in a trial of the OX40 agonist ivuxolimab. Every receptor here comes from an adult with an advanced solid tumor such as melanoma, head and neck, liver or kidney cancer.

This clone was detected a few times. The chain employs TRBV19 and TRBJ2-7; 10 bases align to TRBD2. Germline-derived CDR1 and CDR2 are LNHDA and SQIVND (reference sequence). Losses at the gene ends were 5 bases for V and 1 base for J; bases not matched to a gene: 5. The CDR3 consists of 15 residues. The CDR3 sequence: CASSVSSGRSYEQYF. CDR3 sequence (DNA): TGTGCCAGTAGTGTCTCTAGCGGGAGATCCTACGAGCAGTACTTC.

CDR3 nucleotides: TGTGCCAGCAGCTTATGGGGGAACACTGAAGCTTTCTTT. Protein sequence: CASSLWGNTEAFF. The chain is built from TRBV7-2 and TRBJ1-1, with unresolved D. This CDR3 comprises 13 residues. V was shortened by 2 bases and J by 1 base, with 5 bases between the two germline ends. Germline CDR1 is SGHTA and CDR2 is FQGNSA.

The rearrangement links TRBV5-4 to TRBJ2-7, with 10 bases that match TRBD1. The J segment lost 2 bases and the V segment lost 4 bases, leaving 6 bases of the junction unmatched. The germline V gene encodes CDR1 SGHNT and CDR2 YYREEE (reference sequence). The CDR3 extends over 15 amino acids. CDR3 loop: CASSGGGQGTYEQYF. CDR3 DNA: TGTGCCAGCAGCGGGGGGGGACAGGGGACCTACGAGCAGTACTTC.

The chain carries TRBV5-1 and TRBJ2-7; 7 bases are a match to TRBD2. The CDR3 has 15 residues. Losses at the gene ends were 0 bases for V and 2 bases for J; bases not matched to a gene: 5. Germline values: CDR1 SGHRS, CDR2 YFSETQ. This CDR3 reads CASSLDGLVAYEQYF. The CDR3 nucleotides read TGCGCCAGCAGCTTGGACGGACTAGTGGCCTACGAGCAGTACTTC.

The gene calls are TRBV6-5 and TRBJ1-1, with D hard to call. Looked up from germline, CDR1 is MNHEY and CDR2 is SVGAGI. Trimming removed 0 bases at V and 3 bases at J, with 11 bases between. The CDR3 extends over 15 amino acids. The CDR3 DNA sequence: TGTGCCAGCAGTTACTCACCCCATGCGGACACTGAAGCTTTCTTT. This translates into CASSYSPHADTEAFF.